This T cell receptor (beta chain) was identified in a study of blood T cell repertoires in COVID-19. The data were produced by immunoSEQ multiplex PCR, yet TCRdb's version contains in-frame clones alone and is incomplete. The sample contains approximately 110,000 clones, roughly 81% of which appear only once. The clonotype was recovered from a woman aged 65 to 85 with acute or convalescent COVID-19. The sequenced material came from peripheral blood.

The CDR3 sequence is CASSTRGTGGVNEQYF. CDR3 nucleotide sequence: TGTGCCAGCAGCACCCGAGGGACAGGGGGGGTCAACGAGCAGTACTTC. The rearrangement links TRBV4-2 to TRBJ2-7; 11 bases line up with TRBD1. The V gene end was trimmed by 5 bases and the J gene end by 5 bases; junction bases not matched to a gene: 11. Germline V lookup: CDR1 LGHNA, CDR2 YNFKEQ. The CDR3 contains 16 residues.